One and the same sample provided the 15 T cell receptor beta chains below, sequenced in a study of T cells in Graves' hyperthyroidism and ophthalmopathy (dated by TCRdb to the late 2010s). Library preparation employed multiplex PCR. Sequenced on an Illumina HiSeq 2000. TCR beta CDR3 regions were amplified from RNA transcripts. The first round of RT-PCR for the TCR CDR3 was performed with the HTBI primer set and the Qiagen OneStep RT-PCR kit. Clones were called with MiXCR by TCRdb after fastp trimmed the public reads at Q25, and only in-frame beta chains were retained. Rows with one shared CDR3 protein collapse into an entry with the most common genes and DNA. A total of fewer than 750,000 distinct CDR3 sequences appear in this sample, roughly 50% of them only once. The ten largest make up around 7.7% of the sample. The material sequenced was peripheral blood or thyroid tissue (not recorded which). The receptor source for this set is a young woman with Graves' hyperthyroidism.

In regard to this clonotype: A read error is possible here, since a much larger clone lies one base away. The CDR3 region is CAGSLDYLAGSNTGELFF. The CDR3 DNA follows: TGTGCCGGCAGCTTAGACTATCTGGCGGGATCGAACACCGGGGAGCTGTTTTTT. V usage is TRBV7-2 and J usage is TRBJ2-2; weak D call: TRBD2 (6 bases). CDR1 is SGHTA and CDR2 is FQGNSA in the germline V gene. The CDR3 contains 18 residues.

This clonotype was found many times. This chain joins TRBV20-1 and TRBJ2-7; D might be TRBD1 (5 bases). The CDR3 has 13 residues. From germline, CDR1 is DFQATT and CDR2 SNEGSKA (reference sequence). V lost 3 bases to trimming and J lost 6 bases, with 15 bases between them. CDR3 residues: CSASNRKISEQYF. As DNA, the CDR3 is TGCAGTGCTAGTAACAGGAAGATCAGCGAGCAGTACTTC.

This rearrangement joins TRBV9 to TRBJ2-7; 12 bases agree with TRBD2. The CDR3 has 19 residues. V lost 7 bases, J lost 4 bases, and 21 bases stayed unmatched. CDR1 is SGDLS, CDR2 YYNGEE, per germline. The CDR3 coding sequence is TGTGCCAGCTCACCCGCCAGGGATTTGACTAGCGGGAGATCGTACGAGCAGTACTTC. Its protein product is CASSPARDLTSGRSYEQYF.

This clonotype was seen only a few times. This chain uses TRBV15 with TRBJ2-3; D not resolved. Germline loops: CDR1 LNHNV, CDR2 YYDKDF (reference sequence). The CDR3 runs to 15 residues. Trimming removed 0 bases from V and 2 bases from J, with 9 bases in between. CDR3 coding DNA: TGTGCCACCAGCAGAGATGGCACCTCCACAGATACGCAGTATTTT. This sequence encodes CATSRDGTSTDTQYF.

This clonotype has at least ten counts. The V call is TRBV7-6, the J call TRBJ1-1; D is uncertain. CDR1 is SGHVS and CDR2 is FNYEAQ in the germline V gene. V dropped 5 bases and J dropped 7 bases, with 17 bases sitting between them. The CDR3 sequence is 14 residues long. The chain's CDR3 is CASSIRQSPIEAFF. CDR3 coding DNA: TGTGCCAGCAGCATCCGGCAGTCACCCATTGAAGCTTTCTTT.

This clonotype has more than one count but fewer than ten. The chain joins TRBV18 to TRBJ2-2; either TRBD1 or TRBD2 may fit D (5 bases each). Germline CDR1 KGHSH, CDR2 LQKENI. The CDR3 is 14 amino acids. Trimming took 6 bases from V and 4 from J, leaving 12 bases between them. CDR3 bases: TGTGCCAGCTCTCGGGACCAGACCACCGGGGAGCTGTTTTTT. The encoded protein is CASSRDQTTGELFF.

This clonotype was detected only a few times. The J gene is TRBJ2-7, the V gene TRBV19; 11 bases are shared with TRBD1. The germline V gene encodes CDR1 LNHDA and CDR2 SQIVND (reference sequence). Trimming removed 3 bases from V and 3 bases from J; junction bases left unmatched: 4. CDR3 length: 15 amino acids. The CDR3 region is CASSIVGQGDYEQYF. CDR3 nucleotides: TGTGCCAGTAGTATTGTGGGACAGGGGGACTACGAGCAGTACTTC.

The gene calls are TRBV29-1 and TRBJ1-6; D call uncertain. Looked up from germline, CDR1 is SQVTM and CDR2 is ANQGSEA. The germline V and J ends were trimmed by 8 bases and 8 bases, with 10 bases remaining between them. CDR3 length: 11 residues. CDR3 region: CSQEMDSPLHF. CDR3 coding DNA: TGCAGCCAAGAAATGGATTCACCCCTCCACTTT.

This clonotype has a count of ten or more. The gene calls are TRBV5-5 and TRBJ2-2; TRBD1 aligns across 10 bases. With V trimmed by 5 bases and J by 4 bases, 5 bases remained unmatched. Looked up from germline, CDR1 is SGHKS and CDR2 is YYEKEE (reference sequence). The CDR3 runs to 15 residues. CDR3 loop: CASRDRGLVTGELFF. In DNA, the CDR3 is TGTGCCAGCAGAGACAGGGGGCTCGTCACCGGGGAGCTGTTTTTT. Looking up the rest from reference TRBV5-5 and TRBJ2-2 gives the full variable domain: DAGVTQSPTHLIKTRGQQVTLRCSPISGHKSVSWYQQVLGQGPQFIFQYYEKEERGRGNFPDRFSARQFPNYSSELNVNALLLGDSALYLCASRDRGLVTGELFFGEGSRLTVL.

Many counts were recorded for this clonotype. DNA of the CDR3: TGTGCCAGCAGCTTAACCCGCGGGACAGGAAAAGAGACCCAGTACTTC. It is translated as CASSLTRGTGKETQYF. J is TRBJ2-5 and V is TRBV7-9, with 8 positions matching TRBD1. Losses at the gene ends were 2 bases for V and 3 bases for J; bases not matched to a gene: 8. Germline CDR1 and CDR2: SEHNR and FQNEAQ (reference sequence). The length of the CDR3 is 16 residues.

The rearrangement uses TRBV5-1 and TRBJ1-1, with D possibly TRBD1 on 5 matching bases. Between the trimmed V and J ends, which lost 0 bases and 6 bases, there was a span of 9 bases. The CDR3 extends over 13 amino acids. Germline V gene lookup returns CDR1 SGHRS and CDR2 YFSETQ. CDR3 nucleotide sequence: TGCGCCAGCAGCTTGGATGGCAGGGCTGAAGCTTTCTTT. Residues: CASSLDGRAEAFF.

About this clonotype: Sequence at one end of the junction differs from germline and may be a read error. This chain joins TRBV11-2 and TRBJ2-7, with 8 bases fitting TRBD2. Germline V CDR1 and CDR2: SGHAT, FQNNGV. This CDR3 comprises 17 residues. The CDR3 nucleotides read TGTGCCAGCGGTTCCTCCCATCTAGCGGGTCCCGACTACGAGCAGCACTTC. The encoded protein is CASGSSHLAGPDYEQHF.

In its sample, this clonotype was seen a few times. This chain connects TRBV3-1 to TRBJ2-2, with D perhaps assigned TRBD1 or TRBD2 (5 bases each). The CDR3 sequence is 13 residues long. The germline V gene encodes CDR1 LGHDT and CDR2 YNNKEL (reference sequence). Deletions cut 1 base from V and 7 bases from J, with 7 bases between. Here the CDR3 DNA reads TGTGCCAGCAGCCAAGGAGGGGTCGGGGAGCTGTTTTTT. Translation gives CASSQGGVGELFF.

The rearrangement uses TRBV7-3 and TRBJ1-1; 7 positions match TRBD1. Germline lookup yields CDR1 SGHTA and CDR2 FQGTGA. The CDR3 is 15 amino acids. V shed 5 bases, J shed 6 bases, and the junction held 12 bases outside the gene matches. The CDR3: CASSASDRAGAEAFF. The DNA for the CDR3 is TGTGCCAGCAGCGCTTCCGACAGGGCAGGCGCTGAAGCTTTCTTT.

This clonotype was found many times. This rearrangement joins TRBV6-5 to TRBJ2-5, with D uncertain. Germline V gives CDR1 MNHEY, CDR2 SVGAGI. V was trimmed by 2 bases and J by 5 bases, leaving 15 bases between them. This CDR3 contains 15 residues. The CDR3 region has the DNA TGTGCCAGCAGTTACGCCGGGTCAATGTCGGAGACCCAGTACTTC. Its protein is CASSYAGSMSETQYF.